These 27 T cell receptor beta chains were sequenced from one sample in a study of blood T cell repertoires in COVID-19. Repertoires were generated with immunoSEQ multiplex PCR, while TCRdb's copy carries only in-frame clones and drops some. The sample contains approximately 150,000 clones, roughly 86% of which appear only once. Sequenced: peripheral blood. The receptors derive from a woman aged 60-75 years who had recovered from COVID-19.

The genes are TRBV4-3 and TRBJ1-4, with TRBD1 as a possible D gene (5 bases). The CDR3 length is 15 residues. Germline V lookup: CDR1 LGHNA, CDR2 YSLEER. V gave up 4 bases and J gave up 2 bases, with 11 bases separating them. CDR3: CASSPSGETNEKLFF. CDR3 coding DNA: TGCGCCAGCAGCCCCTCGGGGGAGACTAATGAAAAACTGTTTTTT.

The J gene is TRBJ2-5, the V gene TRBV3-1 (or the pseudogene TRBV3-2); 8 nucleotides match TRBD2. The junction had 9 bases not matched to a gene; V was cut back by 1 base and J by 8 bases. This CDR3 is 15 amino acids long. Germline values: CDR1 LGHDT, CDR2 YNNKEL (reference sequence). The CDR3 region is CASSQASGPPPTQYF. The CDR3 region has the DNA TGTGCCAGCAGCCAAGCTAGCGGGCCTCCACCTACCCAGTACTTC.

CDR3 coding DNA: TGTGCCAGCACCCGGGACAGGGGAGCCTACGAGCAGTACTTC. As protein: CASTRDRGAYEQYF. The genes are TRBV7-2 and TRBJ2-7; 10 bases are shared with TRBD1. V lost 7 bases, J lost 2 bases, and 5 bases stayed unmatched. The V gene's germline CDR1 is SGHTA and CDR2 FQGNSA. This CDR3 contains 14 residues.

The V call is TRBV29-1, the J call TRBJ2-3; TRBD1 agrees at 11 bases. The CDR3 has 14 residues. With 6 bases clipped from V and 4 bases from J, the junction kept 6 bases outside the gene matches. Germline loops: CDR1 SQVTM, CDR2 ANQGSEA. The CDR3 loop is CSVEPGQGADTQYF. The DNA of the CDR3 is TGCAGCGTGGAACCGGGACAGGGGGCAGATACGCAGTATTTT.

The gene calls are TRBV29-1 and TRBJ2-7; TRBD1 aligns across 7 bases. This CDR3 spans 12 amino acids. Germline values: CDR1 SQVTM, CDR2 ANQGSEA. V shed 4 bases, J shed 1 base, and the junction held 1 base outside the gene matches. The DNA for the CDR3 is TGCAGCGTTGTGACAGGGTCCTACGAGCAGTACTTC. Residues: CSVVTGSYEQYF.

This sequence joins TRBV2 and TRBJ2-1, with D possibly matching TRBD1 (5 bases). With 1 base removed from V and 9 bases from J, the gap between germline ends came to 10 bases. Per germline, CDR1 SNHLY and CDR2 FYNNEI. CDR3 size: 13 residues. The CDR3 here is CASSEGATGEQFF. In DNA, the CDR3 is TGTGCCAGCAGTGAAGGGGCCACAGGTGAGCAGTTCTTC.

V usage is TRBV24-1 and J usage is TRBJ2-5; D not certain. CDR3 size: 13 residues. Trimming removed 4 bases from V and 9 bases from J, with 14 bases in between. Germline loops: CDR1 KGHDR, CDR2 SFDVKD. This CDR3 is CATSDPSFEPQYF. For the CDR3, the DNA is TGTGCCACCAGTGACCCATCCTTTGAGCCCCAGTACTTC.

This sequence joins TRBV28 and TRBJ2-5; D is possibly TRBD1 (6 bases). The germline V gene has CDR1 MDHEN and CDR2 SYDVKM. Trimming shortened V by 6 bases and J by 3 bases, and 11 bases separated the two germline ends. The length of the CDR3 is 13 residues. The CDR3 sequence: CASREWTEETQYF. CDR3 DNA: TGTGCCAGCAGGGAGTGGACAGAAGAGACCCAGTACTTC.

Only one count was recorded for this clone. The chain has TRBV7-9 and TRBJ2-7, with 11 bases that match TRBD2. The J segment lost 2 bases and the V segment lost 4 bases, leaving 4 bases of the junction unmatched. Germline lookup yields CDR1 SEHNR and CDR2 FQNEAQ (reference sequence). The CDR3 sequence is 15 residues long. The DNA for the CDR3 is TGTGCCAGCAGCTCCCCTAGCGGGGGGACCTACGAGCAGTACTTC. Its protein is CASSSPSGGTYEQYF.

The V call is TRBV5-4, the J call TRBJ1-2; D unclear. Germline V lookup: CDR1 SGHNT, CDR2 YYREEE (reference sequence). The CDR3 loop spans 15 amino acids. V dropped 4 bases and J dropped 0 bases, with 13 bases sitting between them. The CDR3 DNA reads TGTGCCAGCAGCCCCGAGTTGATGGCTAACTATGGCTACACCTTC. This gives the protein CASSPELMANYGYTF.

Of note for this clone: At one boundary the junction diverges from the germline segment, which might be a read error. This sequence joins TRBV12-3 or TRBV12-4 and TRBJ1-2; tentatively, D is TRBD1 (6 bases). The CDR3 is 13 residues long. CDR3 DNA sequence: TGTGCCACCGCCCGCGTGTTGGGGGCCCGACTTATCTTC. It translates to CATARVLGARLIF.

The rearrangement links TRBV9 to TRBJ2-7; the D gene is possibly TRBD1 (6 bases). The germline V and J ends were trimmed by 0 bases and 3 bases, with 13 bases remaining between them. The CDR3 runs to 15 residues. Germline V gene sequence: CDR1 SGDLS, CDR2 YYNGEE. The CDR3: CASSVALGQNYEQYF. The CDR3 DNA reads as TGTGCCAGCAGCGTAGCCCTAGGACAGAACTACGAGCAGTACTTC. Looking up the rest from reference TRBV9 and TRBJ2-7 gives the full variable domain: DSGVTQTPKHLITATGQRVTLRCSPRSGDLSVYWYQQSLDQGLQFLIQYYNGEERAKGNILERFSAQQFPDLHSELNLSSLELGDSALYFCASSVALGQNYEQYFGPGTRLTVT.

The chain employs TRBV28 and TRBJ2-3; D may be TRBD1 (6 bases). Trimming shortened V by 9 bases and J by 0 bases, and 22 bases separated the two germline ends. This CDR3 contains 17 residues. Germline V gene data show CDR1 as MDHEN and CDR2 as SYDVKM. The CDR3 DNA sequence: TGTGCCAGTTTCAGTCGATGGACAGTCCTTAGCACAGATACGCAGTATTTT. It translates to CASFSRWTVLSTDTQYF.

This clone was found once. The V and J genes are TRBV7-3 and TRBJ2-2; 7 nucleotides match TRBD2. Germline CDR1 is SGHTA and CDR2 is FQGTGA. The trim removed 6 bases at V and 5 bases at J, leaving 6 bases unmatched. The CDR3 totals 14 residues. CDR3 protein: CASSQTGGTGELFF. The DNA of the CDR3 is TGTGCCAGCAGTCAGACCGGGGGGACCGGGGAGCTGTTTTTT.

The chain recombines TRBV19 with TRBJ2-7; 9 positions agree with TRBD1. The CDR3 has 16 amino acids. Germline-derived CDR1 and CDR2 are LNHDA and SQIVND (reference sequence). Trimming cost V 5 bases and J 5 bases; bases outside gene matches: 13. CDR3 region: CASSSRRGTGSNEQYF. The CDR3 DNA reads TGTGCCAGTAGTTCCCGAAGGGGGACAGGGAGCAACGAGCAGTACTTC.

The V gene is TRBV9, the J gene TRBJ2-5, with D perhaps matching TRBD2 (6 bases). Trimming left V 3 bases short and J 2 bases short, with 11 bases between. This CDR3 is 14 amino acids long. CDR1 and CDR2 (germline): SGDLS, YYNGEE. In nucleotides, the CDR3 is TGTGCCAGCAGCGACGGGACTGGACAAGAGACCCAGTACTTC. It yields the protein CASSDGTGQETQYF.

CDR3 nucleotide sequence: TGTGCCAGCAGTTTAGCCAGGGCAAGTTCAGGCTACACCTTC. Its translation is CASSLARASSGYTF. The rearrangement uses TRBV27 and TRBJ1-2; D may be TRBD1 (5 bases). Germline V gene data show CDR1 as MNHEY and CDR2 as SMNVEV (reference sequence). The CDR3 is 14 residues long. V was cut by 2 bases and J by 8 bases, with 15 bases left in between.

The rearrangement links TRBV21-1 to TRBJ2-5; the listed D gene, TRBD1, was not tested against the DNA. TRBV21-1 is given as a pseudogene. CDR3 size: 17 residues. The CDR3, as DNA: TGTGCCAGCAGCAGCACGCATGACCAGGGAAAGCAAGAGACCCAGTACTTC. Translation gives CASSSTHDQGKQETQYF.

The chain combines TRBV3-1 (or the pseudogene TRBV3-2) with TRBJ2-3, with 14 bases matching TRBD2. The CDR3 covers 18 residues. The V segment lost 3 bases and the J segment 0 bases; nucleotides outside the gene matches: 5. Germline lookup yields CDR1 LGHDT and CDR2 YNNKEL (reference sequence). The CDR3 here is CASSQGLAGAFSTDTQYF. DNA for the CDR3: TGTGCCAGCAGCCAGGGACTAGCGGGGGCCTTTAGCACAGATACGCAGTATTTT.

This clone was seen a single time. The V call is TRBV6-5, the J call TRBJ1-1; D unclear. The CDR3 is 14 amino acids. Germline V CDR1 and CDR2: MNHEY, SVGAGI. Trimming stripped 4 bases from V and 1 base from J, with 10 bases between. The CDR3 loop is CASSSLAGNTEAFF. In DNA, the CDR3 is TGTGCCAGCAGTTCCTTGGCTGGGAACACTGAAGCTTTCTTT.

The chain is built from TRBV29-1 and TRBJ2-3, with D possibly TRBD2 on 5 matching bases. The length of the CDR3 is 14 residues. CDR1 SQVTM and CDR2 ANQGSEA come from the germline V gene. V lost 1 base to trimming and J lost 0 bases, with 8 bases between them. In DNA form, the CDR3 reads TGCAGCGTTGAAGCGCGCGGGAGCACAGATACGCAGTATTTT. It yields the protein CSVEARGSTDTQYF.

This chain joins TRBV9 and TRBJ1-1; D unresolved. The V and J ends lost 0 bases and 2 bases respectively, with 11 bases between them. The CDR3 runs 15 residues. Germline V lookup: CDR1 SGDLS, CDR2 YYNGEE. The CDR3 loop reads CASSVAPTANTEAFF. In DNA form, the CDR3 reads TGTGCCAGCAGCGTAGCTCCCACAGCCAACACTGAAGCTTTCTTT.

The CDR3 nucleotides are TGTGCCAGCAGGCCAACTAGCGGGGGCTTCTGGGGAACCCAGTACTTC. As protein: CASRPTSGGFWGTQYF. The V gene is TRBV7-9, the J gene TRBJ2-5, with 11 bases identical to TRBD2. Losses at the gene ends were 6 bases for V and 8 bases for J; bases not matched to a gene: 14. CDR3 length: 16 amino acids. CDR1 is SEHNR and CDR2 is FQNEAQ in the germline V gene (reference sequence).

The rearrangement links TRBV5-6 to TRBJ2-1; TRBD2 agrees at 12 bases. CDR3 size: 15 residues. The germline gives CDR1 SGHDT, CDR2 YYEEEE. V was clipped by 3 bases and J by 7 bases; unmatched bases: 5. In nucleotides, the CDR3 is TGTGCCAGCAGCTCCTTGACTAGCGGGGGTAATGAGCAGTTCTTC. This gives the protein CASSSLTSGGNEQFF. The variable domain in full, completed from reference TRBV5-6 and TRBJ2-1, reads DAGVTQSPTHLIKTRGQQVTLRCSPKSGHDTVSWYQQALGQGPQFIFQYYEEEERQRGNFPDRFSGHQFPNYSSELNVNALLLGDSALYLCASSSLTSGGNEQFFGPGTRLTVL.

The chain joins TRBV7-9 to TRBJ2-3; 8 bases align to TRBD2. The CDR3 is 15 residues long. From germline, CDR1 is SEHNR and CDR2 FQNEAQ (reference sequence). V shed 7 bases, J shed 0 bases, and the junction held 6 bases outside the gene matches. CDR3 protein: CASIKLAASTDTQYF. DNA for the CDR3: TGTGCCAGCATCAAACTAGCGGCTAGCACAGATACGCAGTATTTT. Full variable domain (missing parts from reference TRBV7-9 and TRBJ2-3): DTGVSQNPRHKITKRGQNVTFRCDPISEHNRLYWYRQTLGQGPEFLTYFQNEAQLEKSRLLSDRFSAERPKGSFSTLEIQRTEQGDSAMYLCASIKLAASTDTQYFGPGTRLTVL.

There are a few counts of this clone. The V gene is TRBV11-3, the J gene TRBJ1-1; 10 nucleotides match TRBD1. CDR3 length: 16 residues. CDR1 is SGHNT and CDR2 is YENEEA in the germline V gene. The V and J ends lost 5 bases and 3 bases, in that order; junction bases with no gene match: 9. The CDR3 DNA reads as TGTGCCAGCAGCCAGAGGGACAGGGGCGGGGACACTGAAGCTTTCTTT. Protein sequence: CASSQRDRGGDTEAFF. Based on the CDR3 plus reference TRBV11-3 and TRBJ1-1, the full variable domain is EAGVVQSPRYKIIEKKQPVAFWCNPISGHNTLYWYLQNLGQGPELLIRYENEEAVDDSQLPKDRFSAERLKGVDSTLKIQPAELGDSAVYLCASSQRDRGGDTEAFFGQGTRLTVV.

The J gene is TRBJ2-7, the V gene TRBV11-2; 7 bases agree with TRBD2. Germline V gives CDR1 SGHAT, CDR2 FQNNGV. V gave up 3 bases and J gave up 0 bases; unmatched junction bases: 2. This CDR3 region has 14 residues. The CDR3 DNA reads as TGTGCCAGCAGCTTCGGGGGGATCTCCTACGAGCAGTACTTC. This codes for CASSFGGISYEQYF. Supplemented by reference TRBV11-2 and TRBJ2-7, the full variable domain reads EAGVAQSPRYKIIEKRQSVAFWCNPISGHATLYWYQQILGQGPKLLIQFQNNGVVDDSQLPKDRFSAERLKGVDSTLKIQPAKLEDSAVYLCASSFGGISYEQYFGPGTRLTVT.